This TCR beta chain was obtained from a study of PD-1 blockade in classical Hodgkin lymphoma. Relapse after autologous stem cell transplantation occurred in every patient, and brentuximab vedotin exposure varied. Between the trimmed V and J ends, which lost 4 bases and 3 bases, there was a span of 13 bases. CDR1 is SGHTA and CDR2 is FQGNSA in the germline V gene. The CDR3 extends over 14 amino acids. Assay: immunoSEQ multiplex PCR; the TCRdb copy retains only in-frame clones and omits some. The sample carries fewer than 110,000 clones, around nine tenths recorded once. The receptor was derived from a human donor with classical Hodgkin lymphoma. This specimen consisted of peripheral blood mononuclear cells (PBMCs), obtained before the second cycle of nivolumab. The rearrangement uses TRBV7-2 and TRBJ2-7; perhaps D is TRBD1 or TRBD2 (5 bases each). The DNA of the CDR3 is TGTGCCAGCAGCTGGGACGGGAACATCTACGAGCAGTACTTC. It is translated as CASSWDGNIYEQYF.